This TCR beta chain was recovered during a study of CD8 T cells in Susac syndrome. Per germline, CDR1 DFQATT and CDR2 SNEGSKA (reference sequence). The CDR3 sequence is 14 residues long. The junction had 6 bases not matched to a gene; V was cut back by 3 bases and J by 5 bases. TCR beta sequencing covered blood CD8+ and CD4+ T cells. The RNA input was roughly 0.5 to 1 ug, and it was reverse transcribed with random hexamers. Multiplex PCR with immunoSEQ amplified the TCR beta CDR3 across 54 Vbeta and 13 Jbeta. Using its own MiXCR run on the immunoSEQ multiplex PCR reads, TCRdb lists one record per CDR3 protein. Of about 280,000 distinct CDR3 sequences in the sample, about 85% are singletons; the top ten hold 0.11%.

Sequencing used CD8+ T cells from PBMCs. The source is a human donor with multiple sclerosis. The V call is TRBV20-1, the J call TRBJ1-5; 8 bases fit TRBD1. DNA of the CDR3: TGCAGTGCTAGGCCTCCGGACAGGGATCAGCCCCAGCATTTT. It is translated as CSARPPDRDQPQHF.